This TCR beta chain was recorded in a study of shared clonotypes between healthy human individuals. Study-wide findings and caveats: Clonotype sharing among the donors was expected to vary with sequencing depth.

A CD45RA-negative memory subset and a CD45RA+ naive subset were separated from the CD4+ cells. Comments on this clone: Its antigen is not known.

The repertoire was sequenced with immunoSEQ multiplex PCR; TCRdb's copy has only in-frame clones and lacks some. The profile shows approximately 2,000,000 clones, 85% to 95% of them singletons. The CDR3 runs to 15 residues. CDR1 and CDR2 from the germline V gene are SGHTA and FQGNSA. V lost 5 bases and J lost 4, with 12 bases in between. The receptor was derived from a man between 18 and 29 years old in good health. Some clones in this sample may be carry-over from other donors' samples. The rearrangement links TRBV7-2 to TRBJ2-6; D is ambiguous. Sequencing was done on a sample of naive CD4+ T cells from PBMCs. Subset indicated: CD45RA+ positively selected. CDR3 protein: CASSPRVSGANVLTF. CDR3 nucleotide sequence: TGTGCCAGCAGCCCCCGGGTATCCGGGGCCAACGTCCTGACTTTC.